The 21 T cell receptor beta chains below were found in one sample sequenced in a study of blood T cell repertoires in COVID-19. Data came from immunoSEQ multiplex PCR; TCRdb stores just in-frame clones and leaves some out. The sample lists 250,000 to 400,000 clones, 90% occurring once. Input material: PBMCs or T cells enriched from blood (not recorded which). The receptors shown here come from a man aged 55 to 70 who had recovered from COVID-19.

This chain uses TRBV15 with TRBJ2-7; 8 bases align to TRBD1. This CDR3 is built from 15 residues. Unmatched junction bases numbered 10, after V lost 4 bases and J lost 5 bases. Germline CDR1 LNHNV, CDR2 YYDKDF (reference sequence). The CDR3, as DNA: TGTGCCACCAGCATTCACAGGGGGTTAATTGACGAGCAGTACTTC. It yields the protein CATSIHRGLIDEQYF.

The table lists this clone with a count of one. CDR3 in amino acids: CASSFPSSYTGELFF. CDR3 nucleotide sequence: TGTGCCAGCAGTTTCCCTTCTTCCTACACCGGGGAGCTGTTTTTT. The V gene is TRBV6-2 or TRBV6-3, the J gene TRBJ2-2; D remains unclear. The CDR3 runs to 15 residues. V gave up 4 bases and J gave up 3 bases, with 12 bases separating them. Germline V gene lookup returns CDR1 MNHEY and CDR2 SVGEGT.

The rearrangement joins TRBV27 to TRBJ2-7; maybe TRBD2 (6 bases). Germline V gives CDR1 MNHEY, CDR2 SMNVEV (reference sequence). V was clipped by 5 bases and J by 3 bases, with 17 bases between them. The CDR3 loop spans 15 amino acids. CDR3 loop: CASSSSPGEYYEQYF. As DNA, the CDR3 is TGTGCCAGCAGTAGTTCGCCGGGGGAATACTACGAGCAGTACTTC.

This chain connects TRBV21-1 to TRBJ1-1; the table's D call, TRBD1, was not checked against the DNA. TRBV21-1 is termed a pseudogene. This CDR3 is built from 16 residues. CDR3 nucleotide sequence: TGTGCCAGCAGCATGGGACAGGGCGATGCGTACACTGAAGCTTTCTTT. Its translation is CASSMGQGDAYTEAFF.

The chain couples TRBV5-1 to TRBJ1-6; 7 bases are a match to TRBD1. The CDR3 runs to 18 residues. CDR1 and CDR2 (germline): SGHRS, YFSETQ. J gave up 0 bases and V 3 bases, and 9 bases lay outside the gene matches. The DNA for the CDR3 is TGCGCCAGCAGCTACGGGACAGCCGAAAGCTCCTATAATTCACCCCTCCACTTT. Translated: CASSYGTAESSYNSPLHF. The full variable domain, rest sourced from reference TRBV5-1 and TRBJ1-6, is KAGVTQTPRYLIKTRGQQVTLSCSPISGHRSVSWYQQTPGQGLQFLFEYFSETQRNKGNFPGRFSGRQFSNSRSEMNVSTLELGDSALYLCASSYGTAESSYNSPLHFGNGTRLTVT.

The rearrangement joins TRBV7-9 to TRBJ2-7; no clear D gene. Germline V CDR1 and CDR2: SEHNR, FQNEAQ (reference sequence). Trimming took off 1 base at V and 6 bases at J, with 10 bases between the two ends. This CDR3 comprises 13 residues. CDR3 nucleotide sequence: TGTGCCAGCAGCTTAGGTCCAGGCTCCGAGCAGTACTTC. Its translation: CASSLGPGSEQYF.

This chain connects TRBV4-3 to TRBJ1-3; tentatively, D is TRBD1 (5 bases). The V end lost 4 bases, the J end lost 4 bases, and 17 bases lay between the germline ends. CDR1 is LGHNA, CDR2 YSLEER, per germline. The CDR3 is 16 residues long. The CDR3 region has the DNA TGCGCCAGCAGCCTCACCCGCGGGACGTGGGGAAACACCATATATTTT. It encodes CASSLTRGTWGNTIYF.

The CDR3 DNA sequence: TGCGCCAGCCTTGAAGGGACATCGGCATCCTGTGATACGCAGTATTTT. Translating it yields CASLEGTSASCDTQYF. The V gene is TRBV10-1, the J gene TRBJ2-3; D is perhaps TRBD1 (6 bases). This CDR3 has 16 amino acids. Germline CDR1 and CDR2: WNHNN and SYGVQD (reference sequence). Deletions cut 8 bases from V and 6 bases from J, with 24 bases between.

The gene calls are TRBV7-9 and TRBJ2-1, with TRBD2 matching over 7 bases. Germline trimming cut 5 bases from V and 2 bases from J; bases unmatched to any gene: 6. Germline V gene sequence: CDR1 SEHNR, CDR2 FQNEAQ (reference sequence). There are 15 residues in the CDR3. The CDR3 here is CASSKDTSAYNEQFF. The CDR3, as DNA: TGTGCCAGCAGCAAAGACACTAGCGCCTACAATGAGCAGTTCTTC.

This chain links TRBV11-3 with TRBJ2-1; D possibly corresponds to TRBD2 (7 bases). Germline V gene data show CDR1 as SGHNT and CDR2 as YENEEA. The CDR3 contains 19 residues. Trimming shortened V by 2 bases and J by 4 bases, and 24 bases separated the two germline ends. The CDR3 reads CASSLPSWRGGAGYNEQFF. CDR3 coding DNA: TGTGCCAGCAGCTTACCCTCCTGGCGTGGGGGGGCTGGATACAATGAGCAGTTCTTC.

The chain combines TRBV3-1 (or the pseudogene TRBV3-2) with TRBJ2-7, with 8 bases that match TRBD2. This CDR3 comprises 16 residues. V shed 1 base and J 6 bases; nucleotides not matched to a gene: 11. Germline CDR1 LGHDT, CDR2 YNNKEL (reference sequence). CDR3 sequence reads: CASSQGSGLVGVEQYF. The CDR3 DNA sequence: TGTGCCAGCAGCCAAGGCTCGGGACTAGTGGGTGTCGAGCAGTACTTC.

V gene TRBV15 combines with J gene TRBJ2-7; 10 bases line up with TRBD2. V lost 4 bases and J lost 1; bases outside the gene matches: 19. Germline V gene data show CDR1 as LNHNV and CDR2 as YYDKDF (reference sequence). The CDR3 runs to 20 residues. CDR3 sequence (DNA): TGTGCCACCAGCACGGGACAGACACTAGCGGGACGAAGGTTGTCCTACGAGCAGTACTTC. It codes for CATSTGQTLAGRRLSYEQYF.

V is TRBV27 and J is TRBJ2-1; D remains unclear. The CDR3 has 14 residues. The germline gives CDR1 MNHEY, CDR2 SMNVEV (reference sequence). Trimming cost V 6 bases and J 7 bases, with 16 bases left between them. The CDR3 DNA sequence: TGTGCCAGCAGCCCCGCGGTGTCTCCTAATGAGCAGTTCTTC. This encodes CASSPAVSPNEQFF.

The chain has TRBV5-6 and TRBJ2-7, with 7 positions matching TRBD1. V shed 0 bases and J 3 bases; nucleotides not matched to a gene: 9. This CDR3 is 16 amino acids long. Per germline, CDR1 SGHDT and CDR2 YYEEEE. Here the CDR3 DNA reads TGTGCCAGCAGCTTGGGACGGACAGGAACCTACTACGAGCAGTACTTC. Protein product: CASSLGRTGTYYEQYF.

The genes are TRBV27 and TRBJ2-2, with 7 bases that match TRBD1. Germline values: CDR1 MNHEY, CDR2 SMNVEV (reference sequence). The trim removed 6 bases at V and 2 bases at J, leaving 6 bases unmatched. The CDR3 has 15 residues. The CDR3 loop is CASRPGTENTGELFF. In nucleotides, the CDR3 is TGTGCCAGCAGGCCCGGGACAGAAAACACCGGGGAGCTGTTTTTT.

V and J are TRBV13 and TRBJ1-1, with 7 bases that match TRBD1. Germline V gene lookup returns CDR1 PRHDT and CDR2 FYEKMQ (reference sequence). The CDR3 extends over 15 amino acids. V shed 5 bases and J 2 bases; nucleotides not matched to a gene: 8. CDR3 in amino acids: CASSGSDRANTEAFF. Here the CDR3 DNA reads TGTGCCAGCAGCGGTTCAGACAGGGCCAACACTGAAGCTTTCTTT.

The chain employs TRBV12-5 and TRBJ2-2, with D possibly TRBD2 on 5 matching bases. The CDR3 contains 16 residues. Looked up from germline, CDR1 is LGHNT and CDR2 is FRNRAP. V shed 6 bases and J shed 3 bases, with 17 bases lying between them. This CDR3 reads CASGFPGKADTGELFF. DNA for the CDR3: TGTGCTAGTGGCTTCCCGGGAAAGGCAGACACCGGGGAGCTGTTTTTT.

The sample holds one count of this clone. This chain joins TRBV25-1 and TRBJ2-7; no clear D gene. The V and J ends lost 5 bases and 2 bases respectively, with 10 bases between them. This CDR3 comprises 13 residues. Per the germline V gene, CDR1 is MGHDK and CDR2 is SYGVNS. CDR3 sequence reads: CASSTPTAYEQYF. The DNA of the CDR3 is TGTGCCAGCAGTACCCCAACGGCCTACGAGCAGTACTTC.

The chain carries TRBV30 and TRBJ1-1, with D maybe TRBD1 (5 bases). This CDR3 has 15 residues. The V gene lost 4 bases and the J gene lost 0 bases, with 15 bases spanning the gap. The germline CDR1 and CDR2 sequences are GTSNPN and SVGIG (reference sequence). The CDR3 spells CAWTPGGKLNTEAFF. The CDR3 region has the DNA TGTGCCTGGACCCCGGGGGGAAAACTGAACACTGAAGCTTTCTTT.

The sample holds one count of this clone. This rearrangement joins TRBV7-2 to TRBJ2-3; 12 positions agree with TRBD2. Losses at the gene ends were 5 bases for V and 3 bases for J; bases not matched to a gene: 6. CDR3 length: 16 residues. Germline loops: CDR1 SGHTA, CDR2 FQGNSA. CDR3 region: CASSEQLAGGTDTQYF. Here the CDR3 DNA reads TGTGCCAGCAGCGAACAACTAGCGGGGGGAACAGATACGCAGTATTTT.

This clone was found a few times. This rearrangement joins TRBV3-1 (or the pseudogene TRBV3-2) to TRBJ2-1, with 7 bases lining up with TRBD1. V shed 4 bases, J shed 6 bases, and the junction held 9 bases outside the gene matches. The germline gives CDR1 LGHDT, CDR2 YNNKEL (reference sequence). The CDR3 contains 15 residues. CDR3 protein: CASSLRGKDSNEQFF. The CDR3 coding sequence is TGTGCCAGCAGCCTCAGGGGGAAAGACTCCAATGAGCAGTTCTTC.